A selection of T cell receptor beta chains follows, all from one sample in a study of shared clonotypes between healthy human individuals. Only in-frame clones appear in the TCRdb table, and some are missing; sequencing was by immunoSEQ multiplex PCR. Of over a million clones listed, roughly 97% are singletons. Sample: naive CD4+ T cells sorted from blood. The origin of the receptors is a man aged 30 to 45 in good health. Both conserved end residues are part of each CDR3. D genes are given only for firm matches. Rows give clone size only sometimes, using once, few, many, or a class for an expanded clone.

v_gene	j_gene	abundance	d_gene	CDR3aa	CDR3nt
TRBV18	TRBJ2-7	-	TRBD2	CASSPIIGASGSYEQYF	TGTGCCAGCTCACCCATCATAGGGGCTAGCGGGAGCTACGAGCAGTACTTC
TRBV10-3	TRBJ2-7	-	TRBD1	CAIHRDRGRPAYEQYF	TGTGCCATCCACCGGGACAGGGGGCGCCCGGCTTACGAGCAGTACTTC
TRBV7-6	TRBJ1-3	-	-	CASSLGARAVLSSGNTIYF	TGTGCCAGCAGCTTAGGGGCCCGTGCCGTCCTGTCCTCTGGAAACACCATATATTTT
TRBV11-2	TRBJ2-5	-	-	CASSPRGQGLQETQYF	TGTGCCAGCAGCCCCCGAGGTCAGGGCTTGCAAGAGACCCAGTACTTC
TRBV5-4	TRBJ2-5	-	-	CASSLATAGSETQYF	TGTGCCAGCAGCTTGGCCACGGCCGGGAGTGAGACCCAGTACTTC
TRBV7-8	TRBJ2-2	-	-	CASSHSTGELFF	TGTGCCAGCAGCCACAGTACCGGGGAGCTGTTTTTT
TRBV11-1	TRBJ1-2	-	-	CASSPSGYTF	TGTGCCAGCAGCCCCTCTGGCTACACCTTC
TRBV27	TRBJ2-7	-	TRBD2	CASRRGGGDGSYEQYF	TGTGCCAGCAGGCGGGGGGGAGGGGATGGGTCCTACGAGCAGTACTTC
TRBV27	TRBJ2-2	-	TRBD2	CASRLLGRETFTGELFF	TGTGCCAGCAGGCTCCTAGGGCGGGAGACGTTTACCGGGGAGCTGTTTTTT
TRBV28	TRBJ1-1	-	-	CASSLSGQNTEAFF	TGTGCCAGCAGTTTAAGTGGCCAGAACACTGAAGCTTTCTTT
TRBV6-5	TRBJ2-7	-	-	CASSYSRDSGYEQYF	TGTGCCAGCAGTTACTCAAGGGATTCGGGCTACGAGCAGTACTTC
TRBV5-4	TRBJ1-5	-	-	CASSFVGTLNQPQHF	TGTGCCAGCAGCTTTGTGGGGACACTAAATCAGCCCCAGCATTTT
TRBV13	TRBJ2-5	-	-	CASSKGTRGQETQYF	TGTGCCAGCAGCAAGGGGACCCGCGGGCAAGAGACCCAGTACTTC
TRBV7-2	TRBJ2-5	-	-	CASSLVRDRYQETQYF	TGTGCCAGCAGCTTAGTCCGTGACAGATACCAAGAGACCCAGTACTTC
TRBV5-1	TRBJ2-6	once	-	CASSLGQQRDSGANVLTF	TGCGCCAGCAGCTTGGGCCAGCAAAGAGACTCTGGGGCCAACGTCCTGACTTTC
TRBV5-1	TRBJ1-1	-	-	CASSLIGTENTEAFF	TGCGCCAGCAGCTTAATAGGGACGGAGAACACTGAAGCTTTCTTT
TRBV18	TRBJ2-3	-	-	CASSPRNAGVATQYF	TGTGCCAGCTCACCAAGGAACGCAGGAGTGGCTACGCAGTATTTT
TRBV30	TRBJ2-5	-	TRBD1	CAWSTTGVHETQYF	TGTGCCTGGAGTACGACAGGGGTCCATGAGACCCAGTACTTC
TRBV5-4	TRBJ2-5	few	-	CASSFPGKGQETQYF	TGTGCCAGCAGCTTCCCGGGGAAGGGTCAGGAGACCCAGTACTTC
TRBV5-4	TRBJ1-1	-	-	CASSLGGEVAFF	TGTGCCAGCAGCTTGGGGGGGGAGGTGGCTTTCTTT
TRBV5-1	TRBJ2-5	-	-	CASSQFHGTGETQYF	TGCGCCAGCAGCCAGTTTCACGGGACCGGGGAGACCCAGTACTTC
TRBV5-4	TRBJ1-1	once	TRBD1	CASSAGGLEAFF	TGTGCCAGCAGCGCAGGGGGTTTGGAGGCTTTCTTT
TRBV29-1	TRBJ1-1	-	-	CSVEVPGGTSTEAFF	TGCAGCGTTGAAGTCCCTGGGGGGACGAGTACTGAAGCTTTCTTT
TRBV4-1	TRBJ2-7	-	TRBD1	CASSQDGTGGLLSYEQYF	TGCGCCAGCAGCCAAGATGGGACAGGGGGCCTTTTGTCCTACGAGCAGTACTTC
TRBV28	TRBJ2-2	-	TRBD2	CASSPGTSGTGELFF	TGTGCCAGCAGCCCCGGGACTAGTGGCACCGGGGAGCTGTTTTTT
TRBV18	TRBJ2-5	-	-	CASSPTDREETQYF	TGTGCCAGCTCGCCGACGGACAGAGAAGAGACCCAGTACTTC
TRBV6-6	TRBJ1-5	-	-	CASRPGYSNQPQHF	TGTGCCAGCAGGCCAGGGTATAGCAATCAGCCCCAGCATTTT
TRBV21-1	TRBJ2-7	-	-	CASSVYRAIKLYEQYF	TGTGCCAGCAGCGTCTACAGGGCCATAAAACTCTACGAGCAGTACTTC
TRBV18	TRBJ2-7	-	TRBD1	CASSPGTGTSYEQYF	TGTGCCAGCTCACCAGGGACAGGGACTTCCTACGAGCAGTACTTC
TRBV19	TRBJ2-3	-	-	CASSIPSGRSDTDTQYF	TGTGCCAGTAGTATCCCATCCGGGCGGAGCGACACAGATACGCAGTATTTT
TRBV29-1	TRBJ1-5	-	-	CSVGGARNQPQHF	TGCAGCGTTGGCGGGGCGCGCAATCAGCCCCAGCATTTT
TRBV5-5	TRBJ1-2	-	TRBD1	CASSSRWDSFYGYTF	TGTGCCAGCAGCTCCCGATGGGACAGCTTCTATGGCTACACCTTC
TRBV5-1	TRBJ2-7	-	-	CASSFDEVALSSYEQYF	TGCGCCAGCAGCTTTGACGAGGTAGCGTTAAGCTCCTACGAGCAGTACTTC
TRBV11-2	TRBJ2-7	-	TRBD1	CASSPGTGPYEQYF	TGTGCCAGCAGCCCAGGGACAGGGCCCTACGAGCAGTACTTC
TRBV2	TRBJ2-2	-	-	CASNPGRGPGELFF	TGTGCCAGCAACCCTGGCAGGGGTCCCGGGGAGCTGTTTTTT
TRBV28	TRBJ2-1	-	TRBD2	CASSLPGLAGGYNEQFF	TGTGCCAGCAGTTTACCCGGACTAGCGGGAGGATACAATGAGCAGTTCTTC
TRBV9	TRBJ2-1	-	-	CASSVQRISGRDEQFF	TGTGCCAGCAGCGTACAACGGATAAGCGGCCGCGATGAGCAGTTCTTC
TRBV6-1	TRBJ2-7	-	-	CASRPGSYEQYF	TGTGCCAGCAGGCCCGGGTCGTACGAGCAGTACTTC
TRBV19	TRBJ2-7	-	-	CASGSSYEQYF	TGTGCCAGCGGGAGCTCCTACGAGCAGTACTTC
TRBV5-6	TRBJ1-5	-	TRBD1	CASSQTGTSNQPQHF	TGTGCCAGCAGCCAGACAGGGACTAGCAATCAGCCCCAGCATTTT
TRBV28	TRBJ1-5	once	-	CASSFFRGPLSNQPQHF	TGTGCCAGCAGTTTTTTCAGGGGACCCCTTAGCAATCAGCCCCAGCATTTT
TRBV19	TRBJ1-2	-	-	CASRSGKVQSFYGYTF	TGTGCCAGTAGGTCAGGCAAGGTCCAGTCTTTCTATGGCTACACCTTC
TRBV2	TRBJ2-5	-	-	CASSAPPGRSETQYF	TGTGCCAGCAGTGCACCGCCGGGCAGGTCAGAGACCCAGTACTTC
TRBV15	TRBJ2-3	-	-	CATSLGANTDTQYF	TGTGCCACCTCCCTGGGTGCTAACACAGATACGCAGTATTTT
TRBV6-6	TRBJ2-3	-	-	CASSYPDMGSAQYF	TGTGCCAGCAGTTACCCGGATATGGGGAGTGCGCAGTATTTT
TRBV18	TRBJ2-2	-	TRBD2	CASSPLTSGTQNTGELFF	TGTGCCAGCTCACCCTTGACTAGCGGGACTCAGAACACCGGGGAGCTGTTTTTT
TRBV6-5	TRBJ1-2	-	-	CASKRADKFRYGYTF	TGTGCCAGCAAGAGGGCAGACAAGTTCCGCTATGGCTACACCTTC
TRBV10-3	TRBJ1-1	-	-	CAISESYGGGNTEAFF	TGTGCCATCAGTGAGTCCTATGGGGGGGGTAACACTGAAGCTTTCTTT
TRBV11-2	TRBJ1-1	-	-	CASSLNQASEAFF	TGTGCCAGCAGCTTAAACCAAGCATCTGAAGCTTTCTTT
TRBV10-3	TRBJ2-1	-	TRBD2	CAISRAGEGWEQFF	TGTGCCATCAGCAGAGCGGGAGAAGGTTGGGAGCAGTTCTTC
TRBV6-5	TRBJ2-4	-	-	CASSSPGRADIQYF	TGTGCCAGCAGTAGCCCAGGGCGGGCGGACATTCAGTACTTC
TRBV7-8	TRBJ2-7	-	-	CASSRTDSWEQYF	TGTGCCAGCAGCCGGACAGACAGTTGGGAGCAGTACTTC
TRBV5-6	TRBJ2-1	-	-	CASSQGSGYNEQFF	TGTGCCAGCAGTCAGGGGTCGGGCTACAATGAGCAGTTCTTC
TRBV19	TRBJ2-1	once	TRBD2	CASGLAGGLYNEQFF	TGTGCCTCAGGACTAGCGGGAGGTCTGTACAATGAGCAGTTCTTC
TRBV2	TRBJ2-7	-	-	CASSADRKRAYEQYF	TGTGCCAGCAGCGCCGACAGAAAAAGGGCCTACGAGCAGTACTTC
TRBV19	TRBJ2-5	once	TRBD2	CASSIASGRWETQYF	TGTGCCAGTAGTATAGCTAGCGGGAGGTGGGAGACCCAGTACTTC
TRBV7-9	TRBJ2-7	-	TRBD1	CASSAYRGGNYEQYF	TGTGCCAGCAGCGCGTACAGGGGTGGGAACTACGAGCAGTACTTC
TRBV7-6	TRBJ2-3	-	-	CASSLEGGTGGTDTQYF	TGTGCCAGCAGCTTAGAGGGGGGAACGGGAGGCACAGATACGCAGTATTTT
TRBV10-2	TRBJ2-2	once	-	CASSDVYHRRTGELFF	TGCGCCAGCAGTGACGTTTACCACCGGAGGACCGGGGAGCTGTTTTTT